The source of this T cell receptor (beta chain) is a study of blood T cell repertoires in COVID-19. Study details: Whether acute or convalescent, the COVID-19 samples came from the United States, Italy and Spain.

Data came from immunoSEQ multiplex PCR; TCRdb stores just in-frame clones and leaves some out. The sample has roughly 250,000 clones; roughly four fifths are singletons. The CDR3 loop spans 15 amino acids. The germline V gene has CDR1 LNHNV and CDR2 YYDKDF (reference sequence). V shed 3 bases and J shed 7 bases, with 19 bases lying between them. This receptor was identified in a woman between 65 and 79 years old with acute or convalescent COVID-19. The sequencing sample was made of peripheral blood. The chain couples TRBV15 to TRBJ2-7; the D is unclear. CDR3 nucleotide sequence: TGTGCCACCAGCAGCGGCGGATCCGCCATCGGGGAGCAGTACTTC. It translates to CATSSGGSAIGEQYF.